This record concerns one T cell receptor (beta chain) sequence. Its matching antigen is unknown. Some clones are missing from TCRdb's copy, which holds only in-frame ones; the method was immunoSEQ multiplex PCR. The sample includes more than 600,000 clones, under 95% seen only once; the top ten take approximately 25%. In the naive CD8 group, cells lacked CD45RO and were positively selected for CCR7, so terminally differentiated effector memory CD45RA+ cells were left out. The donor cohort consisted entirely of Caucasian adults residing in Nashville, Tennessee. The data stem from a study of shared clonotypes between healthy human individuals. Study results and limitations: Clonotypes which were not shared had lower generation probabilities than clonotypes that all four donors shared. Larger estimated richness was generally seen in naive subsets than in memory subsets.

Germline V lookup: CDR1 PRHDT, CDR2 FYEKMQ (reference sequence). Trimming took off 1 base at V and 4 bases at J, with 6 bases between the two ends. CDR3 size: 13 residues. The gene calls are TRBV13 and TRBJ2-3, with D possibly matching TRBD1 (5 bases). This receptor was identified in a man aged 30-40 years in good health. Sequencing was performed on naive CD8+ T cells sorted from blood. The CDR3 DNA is TGTGCCAGCAGCTTAGAGGGGTCAGATACGCAGTATTTT. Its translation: CASSLEGSDTQYF.